A single sample gave rise to the 27 T cell receptor beta chains below, sequenced in a study of shared clonotypes between healthy human individuals. Only in-frame clones appear in the TCRdb table, and some are missing; sequencing was by immunoSEQ multiplex PCR. The table includes about 1,500,000 clones, around 97% detected once. Sequences were obtained from naive CD4+ T cells sorted from blood. Indicated subset: CD45RA+ positively selected. The receptor set was obtained from a man younger than 40 in good health.

The table lists this clone with a count of one. This chain connects TRBV7-2 to TRBJ2-3, with 9 bases lining up with TRBD2. V shed 1 base and J 8 bases; nucleotides not matched to a gene: 10. CDR1 is SGHTA and CDR2 is FQGNSA in the germline V gene. The CDR3 consists of 16 residues. CDR3 sequence reads: CASSLELAGPTRTQYF. The DNA of the CDR3 is TGTGCCAGCAGCTTAGAACTAGCGGGTCCCACGCGTACGCAGTATTTT.

A single count supports this clone. The rearrangement joins TRBV28 to TRBJ1-1; possible D gene TRBD1, 6 bases. V was cut by 4 bases and J by 2 bases, with 14 bases left in between. Germline CDR1 and CDR2: MDHEN and SYDVKM. This CDR3 region has 15 residues. The CDR3 loop reads CASSSQGGGNTEAFF. As DNA, the CDR3 is TGTGCCAGCAGTTCCCAGGGTGGGGGCAACACTGAAGCTTTCTTT.

The chain is built from TRBV5-1 and TRBJ2-7; D is perhaps TRBD1 (7 bases). There are 14 residues in the CDR3. Germline V gives CDR1 SGHRS, CDR2 YFSETQ. The V and J ends lost 1 base and 2 bases respectively, with 10 bases between them. CDR3 region: CASSLQGGPYEQYF. CDR3 bases: TGCGCCAGCAGCTTGCAGGGGGGACCCTACGAGCAGTACTTC.

The rearrangement uses TRBV18 and TRBJ1-1; the D is unclear. V lost 2 bases and J lost 0, with 10 bases in between. CDR3 length: 15 amino acids. Germline V CDR1 and CDR2: KGHSH, LQKENI. CDR3 protein: CASSPSGIMNTEAFF. The CDR3 coding sequence is TGTGCCAGCTCACCATCGGGCATTATGAACACTGAAGCTTTCTTT. The full variable domain, with the rest looked up from reference TRBV18 and TRBJ1-1, is NAGVMQNPRHLVRRRGQEARLRCSPMKGHSHVYWYRQLPEEGLKFMVYLQKENIIDESGMPKERFSAEFPKEGPSILRIQQVVRGDSAAYFCASSPSGIMNTEAFFGQGTRLTVV.

In regard to this clone: One end of the junction varies from germline; a read error may be responsible. The rearrangement joins TRBV5-8 to TRBJ2-7, with D unresolved. The CDR3 contains 11 residues. Looked up from germline, CDR1 is SGHTS and CDR2 is YDEGEE. CDR3 DNA sequence: TGTGCCAGCAGCTTGTTCCCCCCCGAGAGGTTC. Amino acids: CASSLFPPERF.

The chain combines TRBV28 with TRBJ1-1; D ambiguous. Germline CDR1 is MDHEN and CDR2 is SYDVKM. V lost 6 bases to trimming and J lost 8 bases, with 13 bases between them. The length of the CDR3 is 12 residues. The chain's CDR3 is CASSSLRYEAFF. In nucleotides, the CDR3 is TGTGCCAGCAGCTCTTTAAGATACGAAGCTTTCTTT.

CDR3: CAISEFAGASYEQYF. CDR3 bases: TGTGCCATCAGTGAGTTCGCAGGGGCGAGCTACGAGCAGTACTTC. This chain links TRBV10-3 with TRBJ2-7; a weak D match, TRBD1 (6 bases). Germline V gene sequence: CDR1 ENHRY, CDR2 SYGVKD. The CDR3 covers 15 residues. Between the trimmed V and J ends, which lost 1 base and 3 bases, there was a span of 13 bases.

The rearrangement uses TRBV18 and TRBJ2-1, with D possibly being TRBD2 (5 bases). The CDR3 sequence is 15 residues long. Per germline, CDR1 KGHSH and CDR2 LQKENI. V lost 3 bases to trimming and J lost 5 bases, with 14 bases between them. CDR3 DNA sequence: TGTGCCAGCTCACCTGGGGAAGGACTTAACAATGAGCAGTTCTTC. It translates to CASSPGEGLNNEQFF.

The chain combines TRBV30 with TRBJ1-2; D is possibly TRBD1 (5 bases). Germline CDR1 is GTSNPN and CDR2 is SVGIG (reference sequence). The ends were cut back, 4 bases at V and 4 bases at J, with 16 bases in the middle. The CDR3 is 14 residues long. The CDR3 loop reads CAWNQPGSAYGYTF. The CDR3 nucleotides are TGTGCCTGGAACCAGCCAGGGTCCGCCTATGGCTACACCTTC.

This clone was counted once. This CDR3 is also generated by other DNA sequences in the sample. The chain combines TRBV9 with TRBJ2-7; unclear D gene. The ends were cut back, 0 bases at V and 2 bases at J, with 9 bases in the middle. Germline V gives CDR1 SGDLS, CDR2 YYNGEE. This CDR3 contains 14 residues. The CDR3 protein is CASSVAGPPYEQYF. The CDR3 DNA reads TGTGCCAGCAGCGTAGCTGGGCCCCCCTACGAGCAGTACTTC.

This clone has just one count. This sample includes further DNA sequences coding for the same CDR3. The gene calls are TRBV9 and TRBJ2-1, with TRBD2 matching over 10 bases. This CDR3 region has 16 residues. V shed 0 bases, J shed 3 bases, and the junction held 3 bases outside the gene matches. CDR1 is SGDLS, CDR2 YYNGEE, per germline. The CDR3 nucleotides are TGTGCCAGCAGCGTAGAAGCGGGAGGGGGCTACAATGAGCAGTTCTTC. Amino acids: CASSVEAGGGYNEQFF. Full variable domain (rest looked up from reference TRBV9 and TRBJ2-1): DSGVTQTPKHLITATGQRVTLRCSPRSGDLSVYWYQQSLDQGLQFLIQYYNGEERAKGNILERFSAQQFPDLHSELNLSSLELGDSALYFCASSVEAGGGYNEQFFGPGTRLTVL.

This rearrangement joins TRBV11-3 to TRBJ2-2; the match to TRBD2 covers 9 bases. V trimming: 1 base; J trimming: 6 bases; junction bases outside the gene matches: 3. Germline V lookup: CDR1 SGHNT, CDR2 YENEEA. The CDR3 contains 15 residues. CDR3 in amino acids: CASSLGAGGPGELFF. The DNA of the CDR3 is TGTGCCAGCAGCTTAGGAGCGGGGGGACCCGGGGAGCTGTTTTTT. The whole variable domain, filled in from reference TRBV11-3 and TRBJ2-2, reads EAGVVQSPRYKIIEKKQPVAFWCNPISGHNTLYWYLQNLGQGPELLIRYENEEAVDDSQLPKDRFSAERLKGVDSTLKIQPAELGDSAVYLCASSLGAGGPGELFFGEGSRLTVL.

The chain uses TRBV18 and TRBJ1-4, with D possibly TRBD1 on 5 matching bases. CDR3 length: 15 residues. The germline CDR1 and CDR2 sequences are KGHSH and LQKENI. Trimming pared 2 bases from V and 12 bases from J, leaving 19 bases between. CDR3 amino acids: CASSPSGTAIGELFF. CDR3 in DNA: TGTGCCAGCTCACCATCTGGGACTGCGATAGGAGAACTGTTTTTT.

The chain combines TRBV6-5 with TRBJ2-1; D is ambiguous. The V gene's germline CDR1 is MNHEY and CDR2 SVGAGI. The CDR3 extends over 15 amino acids. V lost 6 bases to trimming and J lost 1 base, with 13 bases between them. The CDR3 region is CASSPAWGSYNEQFF. The DNA for the CDR3 is TGTGCCAGCAGCCCGGCCTGGGGTTCCTACAATGAGCAGTTCTTC.

This clone was seen only once. The gene calls are TRBV6-1 and TRBJ2-4, with TRBD1 matching 7 bases. The ends lost 7 bases at V and 1 base at J; junction bases unmatched: 4. The CDR3 is 14 residues long. Per the germline V gene, CDR1 is MNHNS and CDR2 is SASEGT. CDR3 sequence: CASIVDRAKNIQYF. The CDR3 DNA follows: TGTGCCAGCATTGTGGACAGGGCCAAAAACATTCAGTACTTC.

The chain is built from TRBV4-3 and TRBJ2-1; 10 positions match TRBD2. The ends lost 0 bases at V and 7 bases at J; junction bases unmatched: 6. Germline V gives CDR1 LGHNA, CDR2 YSLEER. The CDR3 is 16 residues long. This CDR3 is CASSQDRRLAGNEQFF. As DNA, the CDR3 is TGCGCCAGCAGCCAAGATCGCCGACTAGCGGGTAATGAGCAGTTCTTC.

A word on this clone: The sample has other DNA sequences that encode this CDR3 too. The chain has TRBV28 and TRBJ2-7; unclear D gene. Trimming took 2 bases from V and 2 from J, leaving 7 bases between them. CDR3 length: 13 amino acids. Germline loops: CDR1 MDHEN, CDR2 SYDVKM. CDR3: CASSLVRPYEQYF. Here the CDR3 DNA reads TGTGCCAGCAGTTTAGTCAGACCCTACGAGCAGTACTTC.

The genes are TRBV2 and TRBJ1-1; D gene unclear. The CDR3 length is 16 residues. CDR1 SNHLY and CDR2 FYNNEI come from the germline V gene. Trimming removed 6 bases at V and 0 bases at J, with 17 bases between. This chain's CDR3 is CASSATMDRVNTEAFF. CDR3 DNA: TGTGCCAGCAGCGCTACTATGGACCGTGTGAACACTGAAGCTTTCTTT.

The chain uses TRBV18 and TRBJ1-3, with D possibly TRBD1 on 5 matching bases. V was shortened by 2 bases and J by 4 bases, with 12 bases between the two germline ends. CDR3 length: 15 residues. Per the germline V gene, CDR1 is KGHSH and CDR2 is LQKENI. CDR3 region: CASSPGRGAGNTIYF. The CDR3 DNA reads as TGTGCCAGCTCACCAGGGAGGGGCGCAGGAAACACCATATATTTT.

This chain links TRBV4-3 with TRBJ2-1; no reliable D call. Germline values: CDR1 LGHNA, CDR2 YSLEER. This CDR3 is built from 17 residues. V was pared by 1 base and J by 4 bases, with 17 bases between. CDR3 residues: CASSQVMPRSDYNEQFF. The CDR3 nucleotides are TGCGCCAGCAGCCAAGTTATGCCGAGATCGGATTACAATGAGCAGTTCTTC.

The chain couples TRBV5-4 to TRBJ2-2; 8 positions agree with TRBD2. The V gene end was trimmed by 5 bases and the J gene end by 5 bases; junction bases not matched to a gene: 8. Germline-derived CDR1 and CDR2 are SGHNT and YYREEE (reference sequence). This CDR3 spans 15 amino acids. CDR3 coding DNA: TGTGCCAGCAGGGGTAGCGGGAACGGGACCGGGGAGCTGTTTTTT. It yields the protein CASRGSGNGTGELFF.

The V gene is TRBV11-3, the J gene TRBJ2-5; D is ambiguous. V was pared by 4 bases and J by 4 bases, with 10 bases between. Germline assignment: CDR1 SGHNT and CDR2 YENEEA. The CDR3 totals 13 residues. As DNA, the CDR3 is TGTGCCAGCAGCTCTGGGCTAAGAGAGACCCAGTACTTC. Translation gives CASSSGLRETQYF.

V usage is TRBV7-2 and J usage is TRBJ2-3; TRBD1 is a possible D gene (6 bases). Germline V gives CDR1 SGHTA, CDR2 FQGNSA. Trimming pared 2 bases from V and 13 bases from J, leaving 13 bases between. The CDR3 covers 12 residues. Here the CDR3 DNA reads TGTGCCAGCAGCTTATGGCAGGGGTTGGAGTATTTT. Residues: CASSLWQGLEYF. Variable domain in full (rest from reference TRBV7-2 and TRBJ2-3): GAGVSQSPSNKVTEKGKDVELRCDPISGHTALYWYRQSLGQGLEFLIYFQGNSAPDKSGLPSDRFSAERTGGSVSTLTIQRTQQEDSAVYLCASSLWQGLEYFGPGTRLTVL.

Concerning this clone itself: Other DNA sequences from this sample encode an identical CDR3 as well. This chain joins TRBV10-1 and TRBJ2-3; D perhaps matches TRBD2 (5 bases). The CDR3 is 14 amino acids. The ends were cut back, 4 bases at V and 0 bases at J, with 8 bases in the middle. Germline CDR1 and CDR2: WNHNN and SYGVQD (reference sequence). CDR3 loop: CASSAGGSTDTQYF. For the CDR3, the DNA is TGCGCCAGCAGTGCCGGCGGGAGCACAGATACGCAGTATTTT.

The chain is built from TRBV6-5 and TRBJ2-7, with D possibly TRBD2 on 5 matching bases. The V and J ends lost 0 bases and 3 bases respectively, with 12 bases between them. Germline assignment: CDR1 MNHEY and CDR2 SVGAGI. This CDR3 has 15 amino acids. The CDR3 is CASSYSRGPNYEQYF. DNA for the CDR3: TGTGCCAGCAGTTACTCGAGAGGGCCTAACTACGAGCAGTACTTC.

V usage is TRBV28 and J usage is TRBJ1-2; the D is unclear. CDR1 is MDHEN, CDR2 SYDVKM, per germline. The CDR3 has 15 amino acids. Between the trimmed V and J ends, which lost 4 bases and 5 bases, there was a span of 17 bases. CDR3: CASSSYLDPRYGYTF. For the CDR3, the DNA is TGTGCCAGCAGTTCGTACTTAGATCCGAGGTATGGCTACACCTTC.

Note on this clone: This CDR3 is also generated by other DNA sequences in the sample. V gene TRBV11-2 combines with J gene TRBJ1-2; D unclear. Per germline, CDR1 SGHAT and CDR2 FQNNGV. Trimming removed 1 base from V and 2 bases from J, with 5 bases in between. The CDR3 is 13 amino acids. The CDR3 is CASSLGGNYGYTF. For the CDR3, the DNA is TGTGCCAGCAGCTTAGGGGGAAACTATGGCTACACCTTC.